A single sample gave rise to the 29 T cell receptor beta chains below, sequenced in a study of shared clonotypes between healthy human individuals. Assay used: immunoSEQ multiplex PCR; TCRdb lists only in-frame clones, some missing. The sample yields a few hundred thousand clones, more than 60% seen once. The specimen sequenced was memory CD4+ T cells sorted from blood. The subset: CD45RA-negative fraction. These receptors were collected from a man aged 25 to 40 in good health.

This rearrangement joins TRBV9 to TRBJ1-3, with D hard to call. Trimming shortened V by 0 bases and J by 4 bases, and 11 bases separated the two germline ends. The CDR3 is 15 amino acids. Germline V gene lookup returns CDR1 SGDLS and CDR2 YYNGEE. The CDR3 loop reads CASSVGSADGNTIYF. The DNA of the CDR3 is TGTGCCAGCAGCGTAGGGTCCGCGGACGGAAACACCATATATTTT.

The J gene is TRBJ2-2, the V gene TRBV27; D perhaps matches TRBD1 (6 bases). CDR1 is MNHEY, CDR2 SMNVEV, per germline (reference sequence). The ends were cut back, 5 bases at V and 0 bases at J, with 10 bases in the middle. The CDR3 length is 15 residues. The CDR3 DNA reads as TGTGCCAGCAGTCGCAGGGGCGCGAACACCGGGGAGCTGTTTTTT. Amino acids: CASSRRGANTGELFF.

The J gene is TRBJ2-5, the V gene TRBV2, with 10 bases fitting TRBD2. The CDR3 sequence is 16 residues long. V lost 3 bases, J lost 5 bases, and 9 bases stayed unmatched. Germline V gene data show CDR1 as SNHLY and CDR2 as FYNNEI. CDR3: CASSDHPSGSGETQYF. The CDR3 DNA reads as TGTGCCAGCAGTGATCATCCTAGCGGGAGCGGCGAGACCCAGTACTTC. Filled out from reference TRBV2 and TRBJ2-5, the complete variable domain reads EPEVTQTPSHQVTQMGQEVILRCVPISNHLYFYWYRQILGQKVEFLVSFYNNEISEKSEIFDDQFSVERPDGSNFTLKIRSTKLEDSAMYFCASSDHPSGSGETQYFGPGTRLLVL.

The V gene is TRBV6-5, the J gene TRBJ1-4, with D maybe TRBD1 (6 bases). V lost 6 bases to trimming and J lost 7 bases, with 9 bases between them. From germline, CDR1 is MNHEY and CDR2 SVGAGI. The CDR3 covers 12 residues. CDR3 residues: CASREGGEKLFF. As DNA, the CDR3 is TGTGCCAGCAGGGAAGGGGGTGAAAAACTGTTTTTT.

The chain uses TRBV11-2 and TRBJ2-7; D assignment may be TRBD1 or TRBD2 (5 bases each). V was pared by 5 bases and J by 3 bases, with 17 bases between. CDR3 length equals 15 residues. Per the germline V gene, CDR1 is SGHAT and CDR2 is FQNNGV. CDR3 amino acids: CASSLGDGWFYEQYF. The CDR3 nucleotides read TGTGCCAGCAGCCTCGGGGACGGGTGGTTCTACGAGCAGTACTTC.

Here the CDR3 reads CAWSGLAGGDTQYF. The DNA of the CDR3 is TGTGCCTGGAGCGGACTAGCGGGAGGGGATACGCAGTATTTT. This chain joins TRBV30 and TRBJ2-3; TRBD2 agrees at 15 bases. Per the germline V gene, CDR1 is GTSNPN and CDR2 is SVGIG (reference sequence). CDR3 length equals 14 residues. V lost 3 bases to trimming and J lost 6 bases; unmatched junction nucleotides: 1.

The chain recombines TRBV4-3 with TRBJ2-2; D gene uncertain. The CDR3 runs 17 residues. V lost 2 bases to trimming and J lost 2 bases, with 15 bases between them. The germline gives CDR1 LGHNA, CDR2 YSLEER. CDR3 residues: CASSQNRAKTNTGELFF. CDR3 in DNA: TGCGCCAGCAGCCAAAATAGGGCTAAAACCAACACCGGGGAGCTGTTTTTT.

Ten or more counts support this clone. The V and J genes are TRBV9 and TRBJ2-2; D is perhaps TRBD2 (6 bases). The germline V and J ends were trimmed by 5 bases and 5 bases, with 10 bases remaining between them. This CDR3 is 13 amino acids long. Per germline, CDR1 SGDLS and CDR2 YYNGEE. For the CDR3, the DNA is TGTGCCAGCAGTCTCGGAGGGACCGGGGAGCTGTTTTTT. This codes for CASSLGGTGELFF.

The sample holds a few counts of this clone. The V call is TRBV5-6, the J call TRBJ2-7; the D gene is possibly TRBD2 (6 bases). The CDR3 extends over 15 amino acids. V was cut by 0 bases and J by 5 bases, with 15 bases left in between. Germline assignment: CDR1 SGHDT and CDR2 YYEEEE. The CDR3 here is CASSLGFRGSDEQYF. The DNA of the CDR3 is TGTGCCAGCAGCTTGGGTTTCCGGGGGTCGGACGAGCAGTACTTC. The variable domain in full, with the rest retrieved from reference TRBV5-6 and TRBJ2-7, is DAGVTQSPTHLIKTRGQQVTLRCSPKSGHDTVSWYQQALGQGPQFIFQYYEEEERQRGNFPDRFSGHQFPNYSSELNVNALLLGDSALYLCASSLGFRGSDEQYFGPGTRLTVT.

The chain links TRBV5-1 to TRBJ2-5, with TRBD2 identical over 8 bases. J was trimmed by 1 base and V by 0 bases; bases with no gene match: 5. Germline assignment: CDR1 SGHRS and CDR2 YFSETQ. The CDR3 is 16 amino acids. In DNA, the CDR3 is TGCGCCAGCAGCTTGGGGGTAGCGGGGCCCCAAGAGACCCAGTACTTC. Translated, it gives CASSLGVAGPQETQYF. The variable domain in full, with the rest retrieved from reference TRBV5-1 and TRBJ2-5, is KAGVTQTPRYLIKTRGQQVTLSCSPISGHRSVSWYQQTPGQGLQFLFEYFSETQRNKGNFPGRFSGRQFSNSRSEMNVSTLELGDSALYLCASSLGVAGPQETQYFGPGTRLLVL.

The rearrangement joins TRBV5-1 to TRBJ2-2; no firm D call. Germline V gives CDR1 SGHRS, CDR2 YFSETQ. Trimming pared 6 bases from V and 0 bases from J, leaving 21 bases between. The CDR3 is 18 amino acids. The CDR3 is CASTPAGIAVPNTGELFF. The CDR3 DNA sequence: TGCGCCAGCACCCCAGCAGGCATAGCCGTTCCGAACACCGGGGAGCTGTTTTTT.

This clone showed up just a few times. CDR3 DNA sequence: TGTGCCAGCAGTGGACAGGGGCGGAGCGAGCAGTACTTC. Protein sequence: CASSGQGRSEQYF. V usage is TRBV2 and J usage is TRBJ2-7; 8 bases map to TRBD1. The CDR3 covers 13 residues. V dropped 4 bases and J dropped 6; count of bases not matched to a gene: 5. Germline assignment: CDR1 SNHLY and CDR2 FYNNEI.

This clone has just a few counts. V usage is TRBV18 and J usage is TRBJ2-1; D call uncertain. From germline, CDR1 is KGHSH and CDR2 LQKENI. The CDR3 runs 15 residues. Trimming took 2 bases from V and 3 from J, leaving 11 bases between them. The CDR3 here is CASSPALRNYNEQFF. DNA of the CDR3: TGTGCCAGCTCACCAGCTCTGAGAAACTACAATGAGCAGTTCTTC.

The chain couples TRBV2 to TRBJ2-1, with 7 bases lining up with TRBD2. V shed 2 bases, J shed 0 bases, and the junction held 4 bases outside the gene matches. CDR1 and CDR2 from the germline V gene are SNHLY and FYNNEI. This CDR3 contains 16 residues. The CDR3 bases are TGTGCCAGCAGTGAACTGGGCGGGAGCTCCTACAATGAGCAGTTCTTC. It specifies CASSELGGSSYNEQFF.

The chain recombines TRBV10-2 with TRBJ2-7; D possibly uses TRBD1 or TRBD2 (5 bases each). The CDR3 contains 15 residues. The germline V gene has CDR1 WSHSY and CDR2 SAAADI. V gave up 6 bases and J gave up 3 bases, with 18 bases separating them. The CDR3 reads CASRNGKQVNYEQYF. As DNA, the CDR3 is TGCGCCAGCAGGAACGGGAAACAGGTGAACTACGAGCAGTACTTC.

The rearrangement uses TRBV5-4 and TRBJ2-6; either TRBD1 or TRBD2 may fit D (5 bases each). The CDR3 runs 18 residues. Germline CDR1 SGHNT, CDR2 YYREEE (reference sequence). Between the trimmed V and J ends, which lost 0 bases and 1 base, there was a span of 14 bases. The CDR3 sequence: CASSLDGDGGSGANVLTF. The CDR3 region has the DNA TGTGCCAGCAGCTTGGACGGGGACGGAGGATCTGGGGCCAACGTCCTGACTTTC.

V gene TRBV7-2 combines with J gene TRBJ2-1, with D possibly being TRBD2 (6 bases). Per the germline V gene, CDR1 is SGHTA and CDR2 is FQGNSA. This CDR3 comprises 14 residues. V lost 6 bases and J 9 bases, leaving 18 bases between the germline ends. The CDR3 bases are TGTGCCAGCAGGGAACGGGAGTCGCGGTCTGAGCAGTTCTTC. Protein product: CASRERESRSEQFF.

This clone was found once. This chain uses TRBV15 with TRBJ2-2; TRBD1 aligns across 7 bases. Losses at the gene ends were 3 bases for V and 3 bases for J; bases not matched to a gene: 4. There are 15 residues in the CDR3. CDR1 and CDR2 (germline): LNHNV, YYDKDF (reference sequence). The CDR3 loop reads CATSSGGQDTGELFF. Written as DNA, the CDR3 is TGTGCCACCAGCAGCGGCGGACAGGACACCGGGGAGCTGTTTTTT.

This clone was seen only a few times. The chain combines TRBV28 with TRBJ2-5; D might be TRBD2 (6 bases). CDR3 length equals 14 residues. Germline lookup yields CDR1 MDHEN and CDR2 SYDVKM. V lost 1 base, J lost 4 bases, and 10 bases lay in between. The CDR3 loop reads CASSLLGRPETQYF. In DNA, the CDR3 is TGTGCCAGCAGTTTATTGGGGAGGCCAGAGACCCAGTACTTC.

This chain uses TRBV25-1 with TRBJ2-2; 7 bases line up with TRBD1. The V and J ends lost 5 bases and 2 bases, in that order; junction bases with no gene match: 8. This CDR3 is built from 16 residues. Germline CDR1 is MGHDK and CDR2 is SYGVNS. The CDR3 coding sequence is TGTGCCAGCAGTAGTTCCGGGACAGCAAACACCGGGGAGCTGTTTTTT. It specifies CASSSSGTANTGELFF.

There are a few counts of this clone. Different DNA sequences within this sample yield the same CDR3. The genes are TRBV2 and TRBJ2-7; 8 bases match TRBD1. Germline loops: CDR1 SNHLY, CDR2 FYNNEI. Trimming took 4 bases from V and 6 from J; bases not matched to a gene: 5. The CDR3 sequence is 13 residues long. The CDR3 loop reads CASSGQGRGEQYF. The CDR3 DNA reads TGTGCCAGCAGTGGACAGGGGAGAGGCGAGCAGTACTTC.

The chain carries TRBV7-2 and TRBJ1-2; TRBD1 matches at 7 bases. Germline V gene sequence: CDR1 SGHTA, CDR2 FQGNSA. V lost 4 bases, J lost 0 bases, and 14 bases stayed unmatched. The CDR3 sequence is 18 residues long. The DNA of the CDR3 is TGTGCCAGCAGCTCAGGGGGACGGAGGACTCCCACTAACTATGGCTACACCTTC. Its protein product is CASSSGGRRTPTNYGYTF.

A few counts support this clone. The rearrangement uses TRBV6-5 and TRBJ2-3; 7 nucleotides agree with TRBD2. With 1 base clipped from V and 1 base from J, the junction kept 5 bases outside the gene matches. The CDR3 consists of 16 residues. Germline V gene data show CDR1 as MNHEY and CDR2 as SVGAGI. Written as DNA, the CDR3 is TGTGCCAGCAGTTACTACGGGGCGGGAGGCACAGATACGCAGTATTTT. Its protein is CASSYYGAGGTDTQYF.

The CDR3 sequence is CASSHRGRTDTQYF. Written as DNA, the CDR3 is TGTGCCAGCAGCCACAGGGGGCGCACAGATACGCAGTATTTT. The V call is TRBV27, the J call TRBJ2-3; 9 bases are a match to TRBD1. Germline values: CDR1 MNHEY, CDR2 SMNVEV (reference sequence). This CDR3 contains 14 residues. With 6 bases clipped from V and 1 base from J, the junction kept 2 bases outside the gene matches.

This chain connects TRBV14 to TRBJ2-2; possible D gene TRBD2, 5 bases. The V gene's germline CDR1 is SGHDN and CDR2 FVKESK. The CDR3 is 12 amino acids. Trimming left V 5 bases short and J 7 bases short, with 8 bases between. The CDR3 DNA sequence: TGTGCCAGCAGCAGGCGGGTCGGGGAGCTGTTTTTT. Translated: CASSRRVGELFF.

This clone has only a few counts. The chain has TRBV5-1 and TRBJ2-2, with 12 bases that match TRBD1. The CDR3 spans 16 residues. J lost 7 bases, V lost 5 bases, and 9 bases had no gene match. CDR1 is SGHRS, CDR2 YFSETQ, per germline. The CDR3 DNA follows: TGCGCCAGCAGTCGGGAGGGACAGGGGGCCATCGGGGAGCTGTTTTTT. Protein sequence: CASSREGQGAIGELFF.

The chain uses TRBV5-1 and TRBJ2-5; D call uncertain. Per germline, CDR1 SGHRS and CDR2 YFSETQ. Trimming shortened V by 4 bases and J by 0 bases, and 10 bases separated the two germline ends. This CDR3 comprises 14 residues. CDR3: CASSVNTNQETQYF. The CDR3 coding sequence is TGCGCCAGCAGCGTGAATACCAACCAAGAGACCCAGTACTTC.

The chain carries TRBV23-1 and TRBJ1-2; D is unresolved. TRBV23-1 is annotated as an ORF whose role is uncertain. This CDR3 contains 16 residues. The ends were cut back, 0 bases at V and 8 bases at J, with 19 bases in the middle. The CDR3 sequence is CASSQSPDHHRKGYTF. The CDR3 coding sequence is TGCGCCAGCAGTCAATCCCCCGACCACCACCGGAAAGGCTACACCTTC.

This clone came up many times. Other DNA sequences in the same sample also yield this CDR3. The chain is built from TRBV2 and TRBJ2-7; 8 positions match TRBD1. Germline V gives CDR1 SNHLY, CDR2 FYNNEI. CDR3 length: 16 amino acids. Trimming removed 6 bases from V and 0 bases from J; junction bases left unmatched: 10. CDR3 residues: CASRGAPGQVSYEQYF. The CDR3 region has the DNA TGTGCCAGCAGGGGTGCCCCGGGACAGGTCTCCTACGAGCAGTACTTC.